Described below is a single TCR beta chain sequence and its context. The table came from immunoSEQ multiplex PCR; TCRdb's copy has only in-frame clones and leaves some out. The table shows some 450,000 clones, with over 85% occurring only once. The source of the sample is a study of blood T cell repertoires in COVID-19. Followed over time, Seattle patients had been enrolled while infection was active. The CDR3 is 14 amino acids. CDR1 is SGHTA and CDR2 is FQGTGA in the germline V gene. The junction had 2 bases not matched to a gene; V was cut back by 2 bases and J by 5 bases. The clonotype was recovered from a man in his late teens or twenties with COVID-19, enrolled during active disease. V usage is TRBV7-3 and J usage is TRBJ2-3; TRBD2 agrees at 9 bases. The sequenced material came from peripheral blood. CDR3 DNA sequence: TGTGCCAGCAGCTTAGCGGGAGGGTTAGATACGCAGTATTTT. Translating it yields CASSLAGGLDTQYF.